The rows below give T cell receptor beta chains drawn from one sample of a study of Graves' ophthalmopathy and Graves' hyperthyroidism. TCRdb re-called the multiplex PCR reads with MiXCR, one entry per CDR3 protein. Of about 600,000 distinct CDR3 sequences listed, about 40% were seen once; the top ten hold roughly 4.5%. Sequenced sample: peripheral blood or thyroid tissue (not recorded which). Receptors were obtained from an adult man with Graves' hyperthyroidism. CDR3s include the opening cysteine and the closing phenylalanine or tryptophan. A D gene is named only where the DNA matches it firmly. Where a row states a size, it is once, few, many or the class of an expanded clone; other rows omit it.

d_gene,v_gene,j_gene,abundance,CDR3nt,CDR3aa
-,TRBV7-6,TRBJ1-2,many,TGTGCCAGCAGCTTGGGGACAAACTATGGCTACACCTTC,CASSLGTNYGYTF
-,TRBV2,TRBJ2-1,-,TGTGCCAGCAGTGATGGGTACAATGAGCAGTTCTTC,CASSDGYNEQFF
-,TRBV4-1,TRBJ1-6,many,TGCGCCAGCAGCCAAGATCAGGGGACCGAAATCCCCACCCTCCACTTT,CASSQDQGTEIPTLHF
-,TRBV20-1,TRBJ2-7,many,TGCAGTGCTACTGACAGGACATACGAGCAGTACTTC,CSATDRTYEQYF
TRBD1,TRBV10-3,TRBJ1-1,-,TGTGCCATCAGTGAGTCGGGACAGGGGGCGAACACTGAAGCTTTCTTT,CAISESGQGANTEAFF
TRBD2,TRBV7-8,TRBJ2-1,many,TGTGCCAGCAGCTTAGGGACTAGCGGAGGCTTTAATGAGCAGTTCTTC,CASSLGTSGGFNEQFF
-,TRBV5-5,TRBJ1-4,many,TGTGCCAGCAGCCCTGCCGGGGGGCTCGAAAAACTGTTTTTT,CASSPAGGLEKLFF
TRBD2,TRBV25-1,TRBJ2-5,-,TGTGCCAGCAGTGCACCCCCCGGCACTAGCGAAGAGACCCAGTACTTC,CASSAPPGTSEETQYF
-,TRBV10-2,TRBJ2-5,-,TGTGCCAGCAGCCAAGTAGGCGGGGTCAGGGAAGAGACCCAGTACTTC,CASSQVGGVREETQYF
TRBD1,TRBV15,TRBJ1-4,many,TGTGCCACCAGCTCGGTCCGGGGGACAGTAAATGAAAAACTGTTTTTT,CATSSVRGTVNEKLFF
-,TRBV29-1,TRBJ2-2,many,TGCAGCGTTGAAGATCTAGGATCGGGGGAATCAACGAACACCGGGGAGCTGTTTTTT,CSVEDLGSGESTNTGELFF
TRBD1,TRBV19,TRBJ2-6,-,TGTGCTAGGACAGGGAGCTCTGGGGCCAACGTCCTGACTTTC,CARTGSSGANVLTF
TRBD2,TRBV20-1,TRBJ2-7,-,TGCAGTGCTCAAACGGGGGGGGAAGGGAATGAGCAGTACTTC,CSAQTGGEGNEQYF
-,TRBV2,TRBJ2-7,few,TGTGCCAGCTCCCGGACGGAAGGGTACGAGCAGTACTTC,CASSRTEGYEQYF
-,TRBV7-9,TRBJ1-6,-,TGTGCCAGCAGCCCAGGGACCTATAATTCACCCCTCCACTTT,CASSPGTYNSPLHF
-,TRBV7-6,TRBJ1-5,many,TGTGCCAGCAGCTTACGGGTGGCAGTGGATGGGGATCAGCCCCAGCATTTT,CASSLRVAVDGDQPQHF
TRBD1,TRBV19,TRBJ1-1,many,TGTGCCAGTAGTGAGGGACAGGGGCTTGGAGCTTTCTTT,CASSEGQGLGAFF
-,TRBV6-5,TRBJ1-1,many,TGTGCCAGCAGTTACGGTCAGAGCACTGAAGCTTTCTTT,CASSYGQSTEAFF
TRBD2,TRBV24-1,TRBJ2-6,many,TGTGCCACCAGTGATCCGGGGGGTGGGGCCAACGTCCTGACTTTC,CATSDPGGGANVLTF
-,TRBV20-1,TRBJ1-1,many,TGCAGTGCTAGAGATATTCGTCAGGTGAACACTGAAGCTTTCTTT,CSARDIRQVNTEAFF
TRBD1,TRBV29-1,TRBJ2-7,-,TGCAGCGCCCGCGGGGACAGGGGACGCGCGGAGCAGTACTTC,CSARGDRGRAEQYF
-,TRBV29-1,TRBJ2-5,-,TGCAGCGTTGAAGACAGGGTCGGCGAGACCCAGTACTTC,CSVEDRVGETQYF
-,TRBV5-1,TRBJ2-7,-,TGCGCCAGCAGCTTGGTTTGGGGCCCCGCCTACGAGCAGTACTTC,CASSLVWGPAYEQYF
TRBD1,TRBV4-1,TRBJ1-2,once,TGCGCCGGCAGCCAATACCGGGACAGGGTCGGAGGCTACACCTTC,CAGSQYRDRVGGYTF
-,TRBV2,TRBJ1-5,-,TGTGCCAGCAGTGAAGATGGGGCACCAAATCAGCCCCAGCATTTT,CASSEDGAPNQPQHF
-,TRBV29-1,TRBJ2-1,-,TGCAGCGTTTGGGCAAATGAGCAGTTCTTC,CSVWANEQFF
TRBD1,TRBV11-2,TRBJ1-1,-,TGTGCCTGGAGTGTCGACAGGGTAGGGACTGAAGCTTTCTTT,CAWSVDRVGTEAFF
TRBD1,TRBV28,TRBJ1-2,few,TGTGCCAGCAGTTTATCAGGGGGCAACTATGGCTACACCTTC,CASSLSGGNYGYTF
TRBD2,TRBV7-8,TRBJ2-5,-,TGTGCCAGCAGCTTAGCTTTCATTGGCCAGGGGACTAGCGGGCACCCTATCCAAGAGACCCAGTACTTC,CASSLAFIGQGTSGHPIQETQYF